Presented here are 3 T cell receptor beta chains from one specimen sequenced in a study of prognosis after radiotherapy for stage I lung cancer. Researchers used two-round multiplex PCR to amplify TCR beta CDR3 starting from genomic DNA. The use of primers specific to each TRBV and TRBJ gene characterized first-round PCR. Via MiXCR, TCRdb re-called the multiplex PCR reads, giving one row per CDR3 protein. This table has about 27,000 distinct CDR3 sequences, 35% to 55% appearing once. Sequencing was performed on PBMCs, taken before or after stereotactic body radiation therapy (not recorded which). The receptors originated from a donor aged 50 or older with non-small cell lung cancer.

Many counts were recorded for this clonotype. A much larger clone lies a single base off, so this may be a read error. The genes are TRBV19 and TRBJ1-3; tentatively, D is TRBD1 (6 bases). In germline, CDR1 is LNHDA, CDR2 SQIVND (reference sequence). The CDR3 is 16 amino acids. CDR3 amino acids: CASSTRQAGNGTTIYF. The CDR3 coding sequence is TGTGCCAGTAGTACCCGACAGGCGGGGAATGGAACCACCATATATTTT.

About this clonotype: The conserved closing phenylalanine or tryptophan is absent in this CDR3, likely reflecting a read error. The rearrangement links TRBV6-2 or TRBV6-3 to TRBJ2-7, with D possibly being TRBD2 (6 bases). With 6 bases removed from V and 5 bases from J, the gap between germline ends came to 14 bases. The CDR3 is 13 amino acids. Germline values: CDR1 MNHEY, CDR2 SVGEGT. The DNA of the CDR3 is TGTGCCAGCAGAAGGGACTGGTGGAACGAGCAGTACTTA. This encodes CASRRDWWNEQYL.

This clonotype was counted many times. The chain carries TRBV30 and TRBJ2-3; TRBD2 aligns across 9 bases. The V gene's germline CDR1 is GTSNPN and CDR2 SVGIG (reference sequence). The CDR3 totals 13 residues. V gave up 4 bases and J gave up 4 bases; unmatched junction bases: 3. The CDR3 DNA sequence: TGTGCCTGGACTAGCGGGACCCCAGATACGCAGTATTTT. Amino acids: CAWTSGTPDTQYF.